These 9 T cell receptor beta chains came from one sample sequenced in a study of blood T cells in healthy people across ages. For the second PCR, which ran for about 7 to 12 cycles, a sample-barcoded 5' primer and a J-beta primer mix were used. Each CDR3 protein gets one entry after TCRdb re-called the 5' RACE reads with MiXCR. The sample consists of more than 900,000 distinct CDR3 sequences, around 25% of them appearing once. These data were likewise used in another study, on T cells of mothers and their children.

The sequencing input was blood. Receptors originate from a girl aged 2 to 9 in good health.

This clonotype was counted between two and nine times. At one boundary the junction diverges from the germline segment, which might be a read error. The rearrangement uses TRBV18 and TRBJ1-1; unclear D gene. The CDR3 contains 14 residues. Germline values: CDR1 KGHSH, CDR2 LQKENI. The CDR3: CASSLGGRNTEVFF. In nucleotides, the CDR3 is TGTGCCAGCTCCCTGGGAGGGAGAAACACTGAAGTTTTCTTT.

The rearrangement joins TRBV12-3 or TRBV12-4 to TRBJ2-5; D is uncertain. V was pared by 8 bases and J by 2 bases, with 12 bases between. The CDR3 consists of 13 residues. CDR3 loop: CASGSGAQETQYF. The CDR3 DNA reads as TGTGCCAGCGGCTCAGGAGCTCAAGAGACCCAGTACTTC.

This clonotype was counted only a few times. The gene calls are TRBV5-1 and TRBJ2-7; weak D call: TRBD2 (6 bases). V was shortened by 0 bases and J by 3 bases, with 10 bases between the two germline ends. This CDR3 is built from 14 residues. Germline V CDR1 and CDR2: SGHRS, YFSETQ. CDR3: CASSLESGDYEQYF. The CDR3 bases are TGCGCCAGCAGCTTGGAATCGGGGGACTACGAGCAGTACTTC.

The rearrangement uses TRBV28 and TRBJ2-3, with D perhaps given as TRBD1 or TRBD2 (5 bases each). The CDR3 is made up of 16 amino acids. V dropped 6 bases and J dropped 7 bases, with 23 bases sitting between them. Germline assignment: CDR1 MDHEN and CDR2 SYDVKM. This chain's CDR3 is CASSLLYPAWGHTQYF. In nucleotides, the CDR3 is TGTGCCAGCAGCCTGCTTTACCCCGCGTGGGGACATACGCAGTATTTT.

This clonotype was recorded a few times. The gene calls are TRBV28 and TRBJ1-4; no clear D gene. The CDR3 runs to 16 residues. Germline CDR1 MDHEN, CDR2 SYDVKM. Trimming pared 5 bases from V and 4 bases from J, leaving 17 bases between. Here the CDR3 reads CASSNRGGAYNEKLFF. CDR3 bases: TGTGCCAGCAGTAATCGAGGCGGAGCTTATAATGAAAAACTGTTTTTT.

This chain links TRBV12-3 or TRBV12-4 with TRBJ1-4; 7 nucleotides align to TRBD1. The CDR3 is 13 residues long. V gave up 9 bases and J gave up 8 bases; unmatched junction bases: 9. The CDR3 bases are TGTGCCAGTCGACAGGGAAAAGAAGAAAAACTGTTTTTT. It codes for CASRQGKEEKLFF.

The chain is built from TRBV14 and TRBJ1-1; the match to TRBD1 covers 8 bases. Losses at the gene ends were 4 bases for V and 10 bases for J; bases not matched to a gene: 8. The length of the CDR3 is 13 residues. CDR1 is SGHDN and CDR2 is FVKESK in the germline V gene. CDR3 bases: TGTGCCAGCAGCCTAGCTGTCACAGGGGGAGCTTTCTTT. Its translation: CASSLAVTGGAFF.

The chain employs TRBV9 and TRBJ2-3; 10 bases match TRBD2. Germline V gene lookup returns CDR1 SGDLS and CDR2 YYNGEE. The V and J ends lost 2 bases and 2 bases, in that order; junction bases with no gene match: 5. The CDR3 loop spans 16 amino acids. This chain's CDR3 is CASSVGTSEFTDTQYF. CDR3 bases: TGTGCCAGCAGCGTGGGGACTAGCGAGTTCACAGATACGCAGTATTTT.

The chain has TRBV20-1 and TRBJ1-1, with 7 bases aligning to TRBD1. The CDR3 is made up of 16 amino acids. Germline loops: CDR1 DFQATT, CDR2 SNEGSKA (reference sequence). The J segment lost 3 bases and the V segment lost 6 bases, leaving 16 bases of the junction unmatched. The CDR3 DNA reads as TGCAGTGCCCTACAGATGACAGGGAAGGGACACACTGAAGCTTTCTTT. Protein sequence: CSALQMTGKGHTEAFF.